Each of the 28 T cell receptor beta chains below was sequenced from the same sample in a study of CD8+ T cells in alopecia areata. Isolated RNA was reverse transcribed into cDNA used as the sequencing template. Sequenced by immunoSEQ multiplex PCR; TCRdb stores in-frame clones only, minus some. The sample includes 180,000 or so clones, about 54% of them seen just once. Treatment noted: oral pan-JAK inhibitor, 5-10 mg twice daily. This specimen was CD4+ T cells sorted from blood, taken between weeks 55 and 65, from a patient treated with tofacitinib. The receptors stem from a human donor with alopecia areata.

This chain uses TRBV19 with TRBJ2-7; perhaps TRBD2 as D (5 bases). V lost 2 bases, J lost 1 base, and 12 bases lay in between. Germline CDR1 LNHDA, CDR2 SQIVND (reference sequence). The CDR3 runs to 15 residues. CDR3 in amino acids: CASSINSGGSYEQYF. The CDR3 DNA follows: TGTGCCAGTAGTATAAATTCCGGAGGTTCCTACGAGCAGTACTTC.

The V and J genes are TRBV10-3 and TRBJ1-1; D is unclear. V dropped 2 bases and J dropped 6 bases, with 13 bases sitting between them. This CDR3 spans 14 amino acids. The V gene's germline CDR1 is ENHRY and CDR2 SYGVKD. The CDR3 DNA reads as TGTGCCATCAGTGAGGCGTTTGGACGATCTGAAGCTTTCTTT. This sequence encodes CAISEAFGRSEAFF.

V usage is TRBV20-1 and J usage is TRBJ2-7; D unresolved. Trimming removed 3 bases from V and 5 bases from J, with 8 bases in between. The CDR3 spans 11 residues. Germline assignment: CDR1 DFQATT and CDR2 SNEGSKA (reference sequence). The CDR3 here is CSASQVDEQYF. CDR3 DNA: TGCAGTGCTAGTCAGGTTGACGAGCAGTACTTC.

The genes are TRBV7-9 and TRBJ1-3; the D is unclear. This CDR3 comprises 13 residues. Trimming cost V 1 base and J 5 bases, with 6 bases left between them. CDR1 is SEHNR and CDR2 is FQNEAQ in the germline V gene (reference sequence). The CDR3 protein is CASSLELRNTIYF. Here the CDR3 DNA reads TGTGCCAGCAGCTTAGAACTGCGAAACACCATATATTTT.

This chain uses TRBV5-6 with TRBJ1-1; 8 nucleotides agree with TRBD1. The CDR3 contains 15 residues. V shed 0 bases, J shed 3 bases, and the junction held 4 bases outside the gene matches. The V gene's germline CDR1 is SGHDT and CDR2 YYEEEE. CDR3 nucleotide sequence: TGTGCCAGCAGCTTGGCAGGGGGCATCGACACTGAAGCTTTCTTT. Protein product: CASSLAGGIDTEAFF.

This clone is a singleton in its sample. V gene TRBV6-6 combines with J gene TRBJ1-4, with D perhaps matching TRBD1 (5 bases). There are 15 residues in the CDR3. V was cut by 1 base and J by 7 bases, with 13 bases left in between. Germline V gives CDR1 MNHNY, CDR2 SVGAGI (reference sequence). The CDR3 protein is CASSYLSGRGEKLFF. CDR3 bases: TGTGCCAGCAGTTACTTATCAGGGAGGGGTGAAAAACTGTTTTTT.

The chain employs TRBV7-9 and TRBJ2-1, with 8 bases fitting TRBD1. V dropped 5 bases and J dropped 4; count of bases not matched to a gene: 13. The CDR3 runs to 17 residues. The V gene's germline CDR1 is SEHNR and CDR2 FQNEAQ (reference sequence). CDR3 sequence: CASSPGRTGSKYNEQFF. In DNA, the CDR3 is TGTGCCAGCAGCCCCGGACGGACAGGGTCGAAATACAATGAGCAGTTCTTC.

This clone has a single count. The chain carries TRBV5-1 and TRBJ2-7; 7 positions agree with TRBD1. J lost 2 bases, V lost 4 bases, and 3 bases had no gene match. The CDR3 loop spans 13 amino acids. In germline, CDR1 is SGHRS, CDR2 YFSETQ. The CDR3 protein is CASSGTETYEQYF. The CDR3 DNA is TGCGCCAGCAGCGGGACAGAGACCTACGAGCAGTACTTC.

Note on this clone: The sample contains more than one DNA sequence encoding this CDR3. This sequence joins TRBV5-1 and TRBJ2-5; 11 bases fit TRBD2. Germline trimming cut 4 bases from V and 4 bases from J; bases unmatched to any gene: 3. CDR1 is SGHRS and CDR2 is YFSETQ in the germline V gene. This CDR3 spans 14 amino acids. In DNA, the CDR3 is TGCGCCAGCAGCCCAGGACTAGCGGGAGAGACCCAGTACTTC. As protein: CASSPGLAGETQYF.

To note about this clone: The junction shows a germline mismatch at one end, possibly a read error. The chain combines TRBV7-2 with TRBJ2-7; 7 nucleotides align to TRBD1. Germline V lookup: CDR1 SGHTA, CDR2 FQGNSA. This CDR3 is 16 amino acids long. CDR3 in DNA: TGCGCCAGCAGCCAGAGTGGGGGACAGCTCGGCGACGAGCAGTACTTC. This gives the protein CASSQSGGQLGDEQYF.

The V gene is TRBV20-1, the J gene TRBJ1-2; D gene uncertain. CDR1 and CDR2 from the germline V gene are DFQATT and SNEGSKA (reference sequence). The CDR3 has 11 amino acids. V was trimmed by 4 bases and J by 1 base, leaving 4 bases between them. CDR3 sequence reads: CSATFNYGYTF. CDR3 nucleotide sequence: TGCAGTGCTACCTTTAACTATGGCTACACCTTC.

This clone has only one observation. This chain uses TRBV30 with TRBJ2-7, with D uncertain. The germline V gene has CDR1 GTSNPN and CDR2 SVGIG (reference sequence). V was clipped by 0 bases and J by 6 bases, with 12 bases between them. This CDR3 contains 13 residues. In nucleotides, the CDR3 is TGTGCCTGGAGTGTAAGGTTGGGTGGCGAGCAGTACTTC. This gives the protein CAWSVRLGGEQYF.

This sequence joins TRBV19 and TRBJ1-2; maybe TRBD1 (6 bases). Germline CDR1 LNHDA, CDR2 SQIVND (reference sequence). V was clipped by 5 bases and J by 0 bases, with 10 bases between them. The CDR3 sequence is 14 residues long. CDR3 region: CASSGRTANYGYTF. The CDR3 DNA sequence: TGTGCCAGTAGTGGGAGGACAGCTAACTATGGCTACACCTTC.

There are many counts of this clone. The rearrangement links TRBV6-5 to TRBJ2-7; 8 nucleotides agree with TRBD1. The CDR3 totals 15 residues. J gave up 2 bases and V 2 bases, and 5 bases lay outside the gene matches. Germline values: CDR1 MNHEY, CDR2 SVGAGI. CDR3 sequence reads: CASSYRGQGTYEQYF. Here the CDR3 DNA reads TGTGCCAGCAGTTACCGCGGACAGGGAACCTACGAGCAGTACTTC.

The rearrangement uses TRBV6-6 and TRBJ2-3; D not certain. The CDR3 spans 11 residues. Trimming took off 5 bases at V and 5 bases at J, with 5 bases between the two ends. Germline CDR1 MNHNY, CDR2 SVGAGI (reference sequence). Here the CDR3 DNA reads TGTGCCAGCAGTAAGGGAGATACGCAGTATTTT. This gives the protein CASSKGDTQYF.

This CDR3 is CASSQDLRGAADTQYF. CDR3 in DNA: TGCGCCAGCAGCCAAGATTTGAGGGGGGCGGCAGATACGCAGTATTTT. The V gene is TRBV4-1, the J gene TRBJ2-3, with D possibly being TRBD1 or TRBD2 (6 bases each). The V gene's germline CDR1 is MGHRA and CDR2 YSYEKL. The ends were cut back, 0 bases at V and 4 bases at J, with 14 bases in the middle. The CDR3 runs to 16 residues.

The V call is TRBV30, the J call TRBJ1-5, with D hard to call. Trimming removed 6 bases from V and 3 bases from J, with 12 bases in between. The CDR3 runs 13 residues. Germline V gene data show CDR1 as GTSNPN and CDR2 as SVGIG (reference sequence). Written as DNA, the CDR3 is TGTGCCTGCCCCCGGGAATACAATCAGCCCCAGCATTTT. Protein sequence: CACPREYNQPQHF.

This clone was observed a handful of times. V and J are TRBV2 and TRBJ2-3, with D possibly being TRBD1 (5 bases). CDR3 length: 14 residues. The V gene lost 7 bases and the J gene lost 1 base, with 12 bases spanning the gap. Per the germline V gene, CDR1 is SNHLY and CDR2 is FYNNEI. The CDR3 sequence: CASKEQGGTDTQYF. The CDR3 DNA is TGTGCCAGCAAGGAGCAGGGCGGCACAGATACGCAGTATTTT.

This sequence joins TRBV5-6 and TRBJ1-2; 9 positions agree with TRBD1. Germline loops: CDR1 SGHDT, CDR2 YYEEEE. V lost 4 bases and J lost 6; bases outside the gene matches: 7. The CDR3 is made up of 14 amino acids. CDR3 nucleotides: TGTGCCAGCAGCAGGGGACAGGGAGACCATGGCTACACCTTC. Encoded protein: CASSRGQGDHGYTF.

The chain has TRBV5-6 and TRBJ1-5; no definite D call. Trimming took 4 bases from V and 0 from J, leaving 8 bases between them. The CDR3 length is 14 residues. CDR1 and CDR2 (germline): SGHDT, YYEEEE. The CDR3 here is CASSASYSNQPQHF. The CDR3 DNA follows: TGTGCCAGCAGCGCCAGCTATAGCAATCAGCCCCAGCATTTT.

V gene TRBV6-5 combines with J gene TRBJ1-5; a weak D match, TRBD1 (5 bases). The CDR3 contains 15 residues. Germline-derived CDR1 and CDR2 are MNHEY and SVGAGI. The V gene lost 0 bases and the J gene lost 6 bases, with 12 bases spanning the gap. In DNA form, the CDR3 reads TGTGCCAGCAGTTACTCGGTGCAGGGCGGTCAGCCCCAGCATTTT. Protein: CASSYSVQGGQPQHF.

The J gene is TRBJ1-5, the V gene TRBV27; no clear D gene. Trimming left V 3 bases short and J 6 bases short, with 9 bases between. Germline lookup yields CDR1 MNHEY and CDR2 SMNVEV (reference sequence). This CDR3 region has 13 residues. This chain's CDR3 is CASSLSGPQPQHF. Written as DNA, the CDR3 is TGTGCCAGCAGTTTGAGCGGGCCTCAGCCCCAGCATTTT.

The genes are TRBV6-5 and TRBJ1-2; unclear D gene. Germline V lookup: CDR1 MNHEY, CDR2 SVGAGI. V lost 6 bases, J lost 7 bases, and 15 bases lay in between. This CDR3 region has 13 residues. Written as DNA, the CDR3 is TGTGCCAGCAGCCCCCGCGGGGAAAGTGGCTACACCTTC. Translation: CASSPRGESGYTF.

At least ten counts were recorded for this clone. The V and J genes are TRBV14 and TRBJ1-1; D possibly corresponds to TRBD1 (6 bases). The V and J ends lost 4 bases and 5 bases respectively, with 14 bases between them. The CDR3 is 14 residues long. Germline CDR1 reads SGHDN; CDR2 reads FVKESK. The DNA of the CDR3 is TGTGCCAGCAGCCTCATACAGGGAGGGACTGAAGCTTTCTTT. Its translation is CASSLIQGGTEAFF. Variable domain in full (rest from reference TRBV14 and TRBJ1-1): EAGVTQFPSHSVIEKGQTVTLRCDPISGHDNLYWYRRVMGKEIKFLLHFVKESKQDESGMPNNRFLAERTGGTYSTLKVQPAELEDSGVYFCASSLIQGGTEAFFGQGTRLTVV.

This clone has more than one count but fewer than ten. V usage is TRBV27 and J usage is TRBJ2-3, with D hard to call. Trimming pared 3 bases from V and 6 bases from J, leaving 7 bases between. This CDR3 region has 12 residues. Germline assignment: CDR1 MNHEY and CDR2 SMNVEV (reference sequence). CDR3 coding DNA: TGTGCCAGCAGTTTCTATTCGGATACGCAGTATTTT. Translation: CASSFYSDTQYF.

The chain uses TRBV5-1 and TRBJ2-5, with D uncertain. V shed 0 bases and J shed 3 bases, with 6 bases lying between them. Per germline, CDR1 SGHRS and CDR2 YFSETQ. The CDR3 covers 13 residues. The CDR3 DNA follows: TGCGCCAGCAGCTTGGAAAGAAAAGAGACCCAGTACTTC. It encodes CASSLERKETQYF. The full variable domain, rest sourced from reference TRBV5-1 and TRBJ2-5, is KAGVTQTPRYLIKTRGQQVTLSCSPISGHRSVSWYQQTPGQGLQFLFEYFSETQRNKGNFPGRFSGRQFSNSRSEMNVSTLELGDSALYLCASSLERKETQYFGPGTRLLVL.

The chain uses TRBV6-5 and TRBJ2-5, with D perhaps TRBD2 (6 bases). V lost 0 bases and J 2 bases, leaving 10 bases between the germline ends. CDR3 size: 15 residues. The germline gives CDR1 MNHEY, CDR2 SVGAGI. CDR3 DNA: TGTGCCAGCAGTTACTCGAAAGGGAGGCAAGAGACCCAGTACTTC. It yields the protein CASSYSKGRQETQYF.

The sample holds one count of this clone. The rearrangement uses TRBV18 and TRBJ1-3, with 8 bases that match TRBD1. Germline trimming cut 3 bases from V and 8 bases from J; bases unmatched to any gene: 9. CDR1 and CDR2 from the germline V gene are KGHSH and LQKENI. The CDR3 consists of 15 residues. The CDR3 nucleotides read TGTGCCAGCTCACCGCCGGGACAGGTATCGGACACCATATATTTT. This codes for CASSPPGQVSDTIYF. Looking up the rest from reference TRBV18 and TRBJ1-3 gives the full variable domain: NAGVMQNPRHLVRRRGQEARLRCSPMKGHSHVYWYRQLPEEGLKFMVYLQKENIIDESGMPKERFSAEFPKEGPSILRIQQVVRGDSAAYFCASSPPGQVSDTIYFGEGSWLTVV.